This T cell receptor (beta chain) was observed in a study of T cell responses to AZD1222 COVID-19 vaccine. Both about-4-week and about-12-week second-dose recipients were combined. Whole-study findings and limits: The repertoires were collected only after the peak T cell response. It was only a handful of AZD1222 recipients who were seropositive at baseline. Clonal diversity was possibly underestimated; the donors were predominantly white British and more often female.

This CDR3 is built from 15 residues. CDR1 is SEHNR and CDR2 is FQNEAQ in the germline V gene (reference sequence). The V gene lost 5 bases and the J gene lost 0 bases, with 12 bases spanning the gap. Concerning this clone: The antigen remains unidentified.

The protocol was immunoSEQ multiplex PCR, while the TCRdb copy is restricted to in-frame clones and leaves out a portion. The repertoire holds about 110,000 clones, with 70% to 90% as singletons. This TCR came from an adult who received the AZD1222 COVID-19 vaccine. The V call is TRBV7-9, the J call TRBJ2-3; no definite D call. Specimen: peripheral blood, collected 28 days after the second AZD1222 dose. The CDR3 loop is CASSPLLSSTDTQYF. The CDR3 DNA reads TGTGCCAGCAGCCCACTTCTCTCGAGCACAGATACGCAGTATTTT.